The next 28 T cell receptor beta chains were all read from a single sample in a study of T cells in narcolepsy. Produced via immunoSEQ multiplex PCR; TCRdb's table is partial and in-frame only. Of over 30,000 clones in the sample, more than 80% were seen once. The material sequenced was CD45RA- memory CD4+ T cells from PBMCs. Receptor source: a human donor with narcolepsy.

V usage is TRBV2 and J usage is TRBJ1-3, with 10 nucleotides matching TRBD1. The CDR3 sequence is 18 residues long. Per germline, CDR1 SNHLY and CDR2 FYNNEI. V lost 7 bases, J lost 1 base, and 13 bases stayed unmatched. The CDR3 region is CASTYGRTGGYSGNTIYF. Written as DNA, the CDR3 is TGTGCCAGCACTTATGGACGGACAGGGGGTTATTCTGGAAACACCATATATTTT.

This clone was seen once. V gene TRBV29-1 combines with J gene TRBJ2-3; D not resolved. V lost 4 bases to trimming and J lost 4 bases, with 15 bases between them. This CDR3 is built from 14 residues. In germline, CDR1 is SQVTM, CDR2 ANQGSEA. As DNA, the CDR3 is TGCAGCGTTGCAATCCTGCAGCTAGCAGATACGCAGTATTTT. It translates to CSVAILQLADTQYF.

This sequence joins TRBV5-5 and TRBJ2-3; TRBD2 agrees at 14 bases. Germline trimming cut 4 bases from V and 9 bases from J; bases unmatched to any gene: 10. This CDR3 has 16 amino acids. Germline V gene data show CDR1 as SGHKS and CDR2 as YYEKEE (reference sequence). DNA of the CDR3: TGTGCCAGCAGCGTCGGGACTAGCGGGGGACTGGTGACGCAGTATTTT. Translated: CASSVGTSGGLVTQYF.

The J gene is TRBJ2-3, the V gene TRBV5-4; TRBD2 aligns across 15 bases. V shed 4 bases and J 5 bases; nucleotides not matched to a gene: 5. This CDR3 has 16 amino acids. The germline CDR1 and CDR2 sequences are SGHNT and YYREEE (reference sequence). The CDR3 bases are TGTGCCAGCAGCGGAAGGACTAGCGGGGGGGTAGATACGCAGTATTTT. Translated: CASSGRTSGGVDTQYF.

With respect to this clone: The junction departs from the called germline gene at one end, perhaps through a read error. The rearrangement joins TRBV5-4 to TRBJ1-4; D is possibly TRBD1 (5 bases). From germline, CDR1 is SGHNT and CDR2 YYREEE (reference sequence). The CDR3 spans 15 residues. The CDR3 DNA reads TGTGCCGGCAGCCCGGGTGGGGCCCGGGGGGAAAAACTGTTTTTT. Protein product: CAGSPGGARGEKLFF.

V usage is TRBV5-4 and J usage is TRBJ1-4; 9 positions match TRBD1. With 4 bases clipped from V and 2 bases from J, the junction kept 3 bases outside the gene matches. Germline assignment: CDR1 SGHNT and CDR2 YYREEE (reference sequence). This CDR3 region has 15 residues. CDR3 nucleotide sequence: TGTGCCAGCAGCCGCACAGGGGGCACTAATGAAAAACTGTTTTTT. It translates to CASSRTGGTNEKLFF.

CDR3 sequence (DNA): TGTGCCAGCAGCCCTCTGGGACAGGTTAACACCGGGGAGCTGTTTTTT. This gives the protein CASSPLGQVNTGELFF. The genes are TRBV5-5 and TRBJ2-2; 8 positions agree with TRBD1. CDR1 and CDR2 (germline): SGHKS, YYEKEE (reference sequence). The ends lost 4 bases at V and 2 bases at J; junction bases unmatched: 7. The CDR3 is made up of 16 amino acids. Looking up the rest from reference TRBV5-5 and TRBJ2-2 gives the full variable domain: DAGVTQSPTHLIKTRGQQVTLRCSPISGHKSVSWYQQVLGQGPQFIFQYYEKEERGRGNFPDRFSARQFPNYSSELNVNALLLGDSALYLCASSPLGQVNTGELFFGEGSRLTVL.

The rearrangement links TRBV6-1 to TRBJ2-5, with a possible D match to TRBD1 (6 bases). The germline V gene has CDR1 MNHNS and CDR2 SASEGT. V was trimmed by 6 bases and J by 1 base, leaving 9 bases between them. This CDR3 region has 13 residues. In DNA form, the CDR3 reads TGTGCCAGCAGACAACAGGGCCAAGAGACCCAGTACTTC. Its protein product is CASRQQGQETQYF.

The rearrangement links TRBV4-1 to TRBJ2-3; D possibly corresponds to TRBD1 (6 bases). V was clipped by 1 base and J by 6 bases, with 11 bases between them. CDR1 is MGHRA and CDR2 is YSYEKL in the germline V gene. CDR3 length equals 14 residues. DNA for the CDR3: TGCGCCAGCAGCCAAGGTACAGGGCACGATACGCAGTATTTT. Encoded protein: CASSQGTGHDTQYF.

This rearrangement joins TRBV4-1 to TRBJ1-1, with a weak D call TRBD1 (5 bases). V gave up 0 bases and J gave up 5 bases, with 16 bases separating them. Germline CDR1 reads MGHRA; CDR2 reads YSYEKL. There are 16 residues in the CDR3. CDR3 sequence: CASSQEGRIGGTEAFF. CDR3 in DNA: TGCGCCAGCAGCCAAGAAGGGAGGATTGGGGGGACTGAAGCTTTCTTT.

The genes are TRBV2 and TRBJ1-5, with D unclear. Germline assignment: CDR1 SNHLY and CDR2 FYNNEI. Trimming shortened V by 3 bases and J by 4 bases, and 16 bases separated the two germline ends. The CDR3 loop spans 16 amino acids. The CDR3 DNA is TGTGCCAGCAGTGAGCAAGGAGGAGCGGGGAATCAGCCCCAGCATTTT. Its translation: CASSEQGGAGNQPQHF.

This clone was counted between two and nine times. This chain links TRBV5-1 with TRBJ1-2; TRBD1 matches 9 bases. This CDR3 is 15 amino acids long. Germline CDR1 SGHRS, CDR2 YFSETQ. The J segment lost 8 bases and the V segment lost 0 bases, leaving 8 bases of the junction unmatched. The CDR3 DNA sequence: TGCGCCAGCAGCTTGGAGGGACAGGGTGGTCCGGGCTACACCTTC. Translated, it gives CASSLEGQGGPGYTF.

For the CDR3, the DNA is TGTGCCAGCACCCGGGGCACTGAAGCTTTCTTT. Amino acids: CASTRGTEAFF. The rearrangement links TRBV7-9 to TRBJ1-1; D is uncertain. CDR1 is SEHNR and CDR2 is FQNEAQ in the germline V gene (reference sequence). Between the trimmed V and J ends, which lost 7 bases and 4 bases, there was a span of 7 bases. This CDR3 is 11 amino acids long. Looking up the rest from reference TRBV7-9 and TRBJ1-1 gives the full variable domain: DTGVSQNPRHKITKRGQNVTFRCDPISEHNRLYWYRQTLGQGPEFLTYFQNEAQLEKSRLLSDRFSAERPKGSFSTLEIQRTEQGDSAMYLCASTRGTEAFFGQGTRLTVV.

The CDR3 DNA follows: TGTGCCAGCAGCCCGGGGAGCTCCTATAATTCACCCCTCCACTTT. It codes for CASSPGSSYNSPLHF. The chain has TRBV5-4 and TRBJ1-6; D is ambiguous. CDR3 length equals 15 residues. Trimming shortened V by 4 bases and J by 0 bases, and 8 bases separated the two germline ends. CDR1 is SGHNT, CDR2 YYREEE, per germline (reference sequence).

The DNA of the CDR3 is TGTGCCAGTCGACAGGGCTCTAATAGCAATCAGCCCCAGCATTTT. This sequence encodes CASRQGSNSNQPQHF. This chain links TRBV19 with TRBJ1-5; 7 nucleotides line up with TRBD1. With 8 bases clipped from V and 0 bases from J, the junction kept 7 bases outside the gene matches. Germline V lookup: CDR1 LNHDA, CDR2 SQIVND (reference sequence). The CDR3 sequence is 15 residues long.

J is TRBJ2-4 and V is TRBV7-8, with D possibly being TRBD2 (5 bases). This CDR3 region has 15 residues. In germline, CDR1 is SGHVS, CDR2 FQNEAQ. Trimming removed 5 bases at V and 4 bases at J, with 15 bases between. CDR3 in DNA: TGTGCCAGCAGCCCCGAGCGGCAGAGTAAAAACATTCAGTACTTC. Residues: CASSPERQSKNIQYF.

There are a few counts of this clone. J is TRBJ1-4 and V is TRBV10-3; possible D gene TRBD1, 6 bases. The V end lost 2 bases, the J end lost 11 bases, and 15 bases lay between the germline ends. Germline V gives CDR1 ENHRY, CDR2 SYGVKD. The CDR3 sequence is 14 residues long. In DNA, the CDR3 is TGTGCCATCAGTGAGCCAGGGGACGGGAGGAAACTGTTTTTT. This translates into CAISEPGDGRKLFF.

This clone was seen a few times. The chain couples TRBV2 to TRBJ1-4; D call uncertain. The CDR3 totals 15 residues. The germline gives CDR1 SNHLY, CDR2 FYNNEI. V was clipped by 3 bases and J by 8 bases, with 16 bases between them. The CDR3, as DNA: TGTGCCAGCAGTGACTTAGCGGTGGGATTCGAAAAACTGTTTTTT. Its protein product is CASSDLAVGFEKLFF.

V is TRBV27 and J is TRBJ1-2; D call uncertain. The CDR3 is 13 amino acids. V shed 8 bases and J shed 4 bases, with 14 bases lying between them. Per the germline V gene, CDR1 is MNHEY and CDR2 is SMNVEV (reference sequence). The CDR3 DNA sequence: TGTGCCAGCGGCGACTCACGAGGCTATGGCTACACCTTC. The encoded protein is CASGDSRGYGYTF.

This clone was observed a handful of times. The CDR3 here is CASSSTGSSGNEKLFF. Written as DNA, the CDR3 is TGTGCCAGCTCATCTACAGGGTCATCGGGGAATGAAAAACTGTTTTTT. The genes are TRBV18 and TRBJ1-4, with D possibly TRBD1 on 6 matching bases. The CDR3 has 16 amino acids. Germline V gene data show CDR1 as KGHSH and CDR2 as LQKENI. Trimming removed 5 bases from V and 5 bases from J, with 18 bases in between. Combining the CDR3 with reference TRBV18 and TRBJ1-4 gives the whole variable domain NAGVMQNPRHLVRRRGQEARLRCSPMKGHSHVYWYRQLPEEGLKFMVYLQKENIIDESGMPKERFSAEFPKEGPSILRIQQVVRGDSAAYFCASSSTGSSGNEKLFFGSGTQLSVL.

The genes are TRBV6-5 and TRBJ2-7; 12 bases are a match to TRBD1. Trimming removed 7 bases from V and 4 bases from J; junction bases left unmatched: 5. From germline, CDR1 is MNHEY and CDR2 SVGAGI. CDR3 length: 14 residues. CDR3 nucleotide sequence: TGTGCCAGCAAGGGACAGGGGGCGCTTTACGAGCAGTACTTC. It translates to CASKGQGALYEQYF.

The V call is TRBV30, the J call TRBJ2-3; D is perhaps TRBD1 or TRBD2 (7 bases each). Germline CDR1 reads GTSNPN; CDR2 reads SVGIG (reference sequence). V gave up 8 bases and J gave up 4 bases, with 16 bases separating them. The CDR3 length is 13 residues. This chain's CDR3 is CALAGGGSDTQYF. The DNA for the CDR3 is TGTGCCCTGGCAGGGGGGGGCTCAGATACGCAGTATTTT.

This clone has only one observation. The J gene is TRBJ2-3, the V gene TRBV5-1; D is unclear. CDR1 SGHRS and CDR2 YFSETQ come from the germline V gene. The CDR3 contains 13 residues. Trimming pared 0 bases from V and 5 bases from J, leaving 7 bases between. DNA of the CDR3: TGCGCCAGCAGCTTGGCCGGCCGAGATACGCAGTATTTT. It encodes CASSLAGRDTQYF.

V usage is TRBV7-3 and J usage is TRBJ2-3; 12 positions match TRBD2. Germline CDR1 and CDR2: SGHTA and FQGTGA. CDR3 length: 16 residues. V lost 4 bases to trimming and J lost 3 bases; unmatched junction nucleotides: 5. The CDR3: CASSSRLAGATDTQYF. CDR3 coding DNA: TGTGCCAGCAGCTCACGACTAGCGGGGGCGACAGATACGCAGTATTTT.

Comment on this clone: An end of the junction does not agree with germline; a read error may underlie this. This sequence joins TRBV19 and TRBJ1-4; D uncertain. CDR3 length equals 12 residues. Germline lookup yields CDR1 LNHDA and CDR2 SQIVND (reference sequence). CDR3 region: CASSNTKEKLFF. DNA for the CDR3: TGTGCCAGTAGTAATACTAAGGAAAAACTGTTTTTT.

The chain joins TRBV28 to TRBJ1-4, with TRBD1 matching 12 bases. J gave up 11 bases and V 4 bases, and 5 bases lay outside the gene matches. The CDR3 has 14 residues. CDR1 and CDR2 (germline): MDHEN, SYDVKM. CDR3 amino acids: CASSSGTGGVKLFF. In nucleotides, the CDR3 is TGTGCCAGCAGTTCCGGGACAGGGGGCGTTAAACTGTTTTTT.

V is TRBV7-2 and J is TRBJ2-5; 11 bases map to TRBD1. J gave up 7 bases and V 0 bases, and 7 bases lay outside the gene matches. The CDR3 has 16 amino acids. Germline CDR1 SGHTA, CDR2 FQGNSA. CDR3 loop: CASSLAGQGAGGTQYF. CDR3 DNA sequence: TGTGCCAGCAGCTTAGCCGGACAGGGGGCGGGCGGGACCCAGTACTTC. Drawing the rest from reference TRBV7-2 and TRBJ2-5, the complete variable domain is GAGVSQSPSNKVTEKGKDVELRCDPISGHTALYWYRQSLGQGLEFLIYFQGNSAPDKSGLPSDRFSAERTGGSVSTLTIQRTQQEDSAVYLCASSLAGQGAGGTQYFGPGTRLLVL.

This rearrangement joins TRBV19 to TRBJ1-1; no reliable D call. Trimming shortened V by 3 bases and J by 1 base, and 12 bases separated the two germline ends. Per the germline V gene, CDR1 is LNHDA and CDR2 is SQIVND (reference sequence). The CDR3 loop spans 15 amino acids. In nucleotides, the CDR3 is TGTGCCAGTAGTATGTCAACCACGGGGAACACTGAAGCTTTCTTT. It translates to CASSMSTTGNTEAFF.